This TCR beta chain derives from a study of blood T cell repertoires in COVID-19. Original data processing: Counts of nucleated cells, estimated from reference gene primer amplification, were obtained. Generated by immunoSEQ multiplex PCR, the TCRdb table keeps only in-frame clones and is missing some. The V and J calls and clone size are taken from that table; D and trimming were inferred from the DNA. The repertoire holds some 260,000 clones, with roughly 84% as singletons. V lost 7 bases and J lost 1, with 10 bases in between. This CDR3 has 12 residues. Germline V gives CDR1 SQVTM, CDR2 ANQGSEA. V gene TRBV29-1 combines with J gene TRBJ1-1; D not resolved. The sequencing input was peripheral blood. The TCR comes from a woman aged 40 to 50 with active or convalescent COVID-19. This CDR3 reads CSAHRTNTEAFF. For the CDR3, the DNA is TGCAGCGCCCACAGAACGAACACTGAAGCTTTCTTT.